Shown below are 10 T cell receptor beta chains from a single sample sequenced in a study of coeliac disease. TCRdb keeps only in-frame clones here, not all; method: immunoSEQ multiplex PCR. The table includes 2,500 to 3,500 clones, approximately 71% detected once. Material for sequencing was lymphocytes from the gut lamina propria. These receptor sequences come from a man older than 75 without celiac disease.

The chain carries TRBV19 and TRBJ1-1, with D tentatively TRBD1 (5 bases). CDR1 and CDR2 from the germline V gene are LNHDA and SQIVND (reference sequence). The CDR3 spans 13 residues. Trimming took 3 bases from V and 5 from J, leaving 10 bases between them. CDR3 region: CASSIKGHTEAFF. CDR3 coding DNA: TGTGCCAGTAGTATTAAAGGACATACTGAAGCTTTCTTT.

This chain joins TRBV19 and TRBJ1-2; a weak D match, TRBD1 (5 bases). The CDR3 has 15 residues. The V end lost 3 bases, the J end lost 6 bases, and 17 bases lay between the germline ends. Germline V gene lookup returns CDR1 LNHDA and CDR2 SQIVND (reference sequence). The CDR3 DNA sequence: TGTGCCAGTAGTATCCCGGGGGGTTTAGTAGATGGCTACACCTTC. Encoded protein: CASSIPGGLVDGYTF.

This clone appeared once. The CDR3 here is CASSQQGPPNYGYTF. For the CDR3, the DNA is TGCGCCAGCAGCCAGCAGGGTCCTCCTAACTATGGCTACACCTTC. The rearrangement uses TRBV4-3 and TRBJ1-2; tentative D call: TRBD1 (5 bases). The germline gives CDR1 LGHNA, CDR2 YSLEER. V was shortened by 3 bases and J by 0 bases, with 11 bases between the two germline ends. This CDR3 has 15 residues.

The V call is TRBV11-2, the J call TRBJ2-3; the match to TRBD1 covers 9 bases. The length of the CDR3 is 15 residues. The V gene end was trimmed by 5 bases and the J gene end by 4 bases; junction bases not matched to a gene: 7. In germline, CDR1 is SGHAT, CDR2 FQNNGV. CDR3 loop: CASSPPGQGSDTQYF. For the CDR3, the DNA is TGTGCCAGCAGCCCCCCCGGACAGGGGTCAGATACGCAGTATTTT.

The rearrangement uses TRBV7-3 and TRBJ2-7, with D possibly being TRBD2 (6 bases). The V end lost 5 bases, the J end lost 9 bases, and 11 bases lay between the germline ends. The CDR3 sequence is 11 residues long. CDR1 and CDR2 from the germline V gene are SGHTA and FQGTGA. The CDR3: CASSGGTLQYF. The DNA for the CDR3 is TGTGCCAGCAGCGGGGGGACGCTGCAGTACTTC.

The chain has TRBV29-1 and TRBJ2-1; possibly TRBD1 for D (6 bases). CDR3 size: 11 residues. Germline V CDR1 and CDR2: SQVTM, ANQGSEA. Between the trimmed V and J ends, which lost 8 bases and 7 bases, there was a span of 12 bases. The CDR3 loop reads CSPFRGNEQFF. As DNA, the CDR3 is TGCAGCCCCTTCAGGGGTAATGAGCAGTTCTTC.

The CDR3 DNA reads TGTGCCAGCAAACCCCCGGGGAATGAGCAGTTCTTC. This encodes CASKPPGNEQFF. The gene calls are TRBV27 and TRBJ2-1; TRBD2 is a possible D gene (5 bases). Germline loops: CDR1 MNHEY, CDR2 SMNVEV (reference sequence). The CDR3 is 12 amino acids. The germline V and J ends were trimmed by 7 bases and 7 bases, with 11 bases remaining between them.

This clone has just one count. V and J are TRBV9 and TRBJ2-1; 9 bases align to TRBD1. After removal of 4 bases from V and 7 bases from J, the junction contained 6 bases not matched to a gene. Germline V gene data show CDR1 as SGDLS and CDR2 as YYNGEE. CDR3 length: 14 residues. CDR3: CASSPHRGLNEQFF. CDR3 coding DNA: TGTGCCAGCAGCCCCCACAGGGGGCTAAATGAGCAGTTCTTC.

The rearrangement links TRBV5-1 to TRBJ1-1; D unclear. This CDR3 region has 15 residues. Germline CDR1 and CDR2: SGHRS and YFSETQ. Trimming took off 4 bases at V and 0 bases at J, with 13 bases between the two ends. The CDR3 DNA reads TGCGCCAGCAGCAGCAACAGAGCCTTGAACACTGAAGCTTTCTTT. It is translated as CASSSNRALNTEAFF.

The chain carries TRBV29-1 and TRBJ2-2; maybe TRBD2 (5 bases). Germline assignment: CDR1 SQVTM and CDR2 ANQGSEA. The CDR3 extends over 13 amino acids. Trimming stripped 3 bases from V and 6 bases from J, with 11 bases between. The CDR3 is CSVDLWGAGELFF. In nucleotides, the CDR3 is TGCAGCGTTGACCTTTGGGGAGCCGGGGAGCTGTTTTTT.